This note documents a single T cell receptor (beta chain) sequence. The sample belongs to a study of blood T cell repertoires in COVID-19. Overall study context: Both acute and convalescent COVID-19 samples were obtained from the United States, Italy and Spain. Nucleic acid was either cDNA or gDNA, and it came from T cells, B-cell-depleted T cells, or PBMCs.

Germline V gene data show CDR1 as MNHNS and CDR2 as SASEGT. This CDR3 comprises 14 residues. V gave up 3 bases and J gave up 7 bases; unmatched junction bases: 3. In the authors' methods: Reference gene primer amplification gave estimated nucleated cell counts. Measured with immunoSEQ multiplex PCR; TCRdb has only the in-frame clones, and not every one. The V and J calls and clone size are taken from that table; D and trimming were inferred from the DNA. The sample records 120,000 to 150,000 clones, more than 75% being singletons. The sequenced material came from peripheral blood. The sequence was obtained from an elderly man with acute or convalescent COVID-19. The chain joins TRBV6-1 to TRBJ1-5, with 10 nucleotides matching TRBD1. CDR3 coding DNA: TGTGCCAGCAGTGAGACAGGGGGCTACCAGCCCCAGCATTTT. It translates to CASSETGGYQPQHF.